This T cell receptor (beta chain) was sequenced in a study of neurological immune-mediated disorders. TCRdb re-analysed the 5' RACE reads in MiXCR, keeping a single row per CDR3 protein. The table shows fewer than 50,000 distinct CDR3 sequences, with 13% occurring only once. This clonotype was counted only a few times. Time point denoted: longitudinal time-point 3. Germline lookup yields CDR1 DFQATT and CDR2 SNEGSKA (reference sequence). V lost 6 bases and J lost 0, with 15 bases in between. The CDR3 consists of 14 residues. Source material: PBMCs. The V and J genes are TRBV20-1 and TRBJ2-7; no clear D. The sequence was collected from a man aged 25 to 40 in good health. The CDR3 spells CSAPTPVHSYEQYF. CDR3 in DNA: TGCAGTGCCCCCACCCCGGTACACTCCTACGAGCAGTACTTC.